The clone carrying this TCR beta chain has a count of ten or more. This specimen belongs to a study of early T cells in non-severe SARS-CoV-2 infection. Study details: Sequencing input comprised bulk RNA from unsorted whole blood; chain pairing was not available.

Individual cDNA molecules received unique molecular identifiers. TCRdb called the 5' RACE reads again in MiXCR, with one record for every CDR3 protein. The sample records about 23,000 distinct CDR3 sequences, about 5% being singletons. Germline assignment: CDR1 LNHDA and CDR2 SQIVND (reference sequence). This CDR3 is built from 17 residues. V trimming: 4 bases; J trimming: 8 bases; junction bases outside the gene matches: 14. The material sequenced was whole blood. The sequence was obtained from an adult who was a healthcare worker with PCR-confirmed SARS-CoV-2 infection or an uninfected control (not recorded which). The V call is TRBV19, the J call TRBJ2-1, with 10 bases lining up with TRBD2. CDR3 nucleotide sequence: TGTGCCAGTAGTACCCCTGGCGGGCTAGCGGGGGTGGATGAGCAGTTCTTC. This sequence encodes CASSTPGGLAGVDEQFF.